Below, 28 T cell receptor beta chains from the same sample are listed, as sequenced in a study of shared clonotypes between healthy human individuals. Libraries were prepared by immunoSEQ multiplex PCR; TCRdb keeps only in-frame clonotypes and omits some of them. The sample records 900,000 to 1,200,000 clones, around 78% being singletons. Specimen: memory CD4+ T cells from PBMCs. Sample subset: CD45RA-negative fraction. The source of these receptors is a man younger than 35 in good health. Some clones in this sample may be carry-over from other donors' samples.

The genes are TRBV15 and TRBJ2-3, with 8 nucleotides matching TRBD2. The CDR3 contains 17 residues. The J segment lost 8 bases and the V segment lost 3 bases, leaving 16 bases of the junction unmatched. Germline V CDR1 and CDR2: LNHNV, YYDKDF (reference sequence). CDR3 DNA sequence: TGTGCCACCAGCAGTATGGTAGTAACGGGAGGGCCTGTTACGCAGTATTTT. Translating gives CATSSMVVTGGPVTQYF.

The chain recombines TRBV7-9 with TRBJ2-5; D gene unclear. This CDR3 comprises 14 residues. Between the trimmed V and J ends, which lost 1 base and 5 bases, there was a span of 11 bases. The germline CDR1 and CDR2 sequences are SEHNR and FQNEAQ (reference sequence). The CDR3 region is CASSLDVTKETQYF. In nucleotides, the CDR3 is TGTGCCAGCAGCTTAGACGTGACGAAGGAGACCCAGTACTTC.

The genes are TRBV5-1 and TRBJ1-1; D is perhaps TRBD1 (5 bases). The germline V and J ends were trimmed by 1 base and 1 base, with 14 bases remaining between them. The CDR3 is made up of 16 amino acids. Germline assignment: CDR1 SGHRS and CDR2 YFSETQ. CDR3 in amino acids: CASSLFKGHPNTEAFF. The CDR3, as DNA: TGCGCCAGCAGCTTGTTTAAAGGACACCCGAACACTGAAGCTTTCTTT.

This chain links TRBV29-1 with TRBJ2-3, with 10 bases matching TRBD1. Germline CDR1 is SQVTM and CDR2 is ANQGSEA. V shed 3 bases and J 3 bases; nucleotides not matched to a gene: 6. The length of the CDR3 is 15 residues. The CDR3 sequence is CSVEYWDRGTDTQYF. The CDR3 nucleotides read TGCAGCGTTGAGTATTGGGACAGGGGAACAGATACGCAGTATTTT.

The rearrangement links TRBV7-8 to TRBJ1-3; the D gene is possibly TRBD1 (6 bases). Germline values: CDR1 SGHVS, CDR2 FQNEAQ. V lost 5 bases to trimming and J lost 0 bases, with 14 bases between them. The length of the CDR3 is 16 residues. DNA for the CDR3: TGTGCCAGCAGCACTCGGGACACCTCCTCTGGAAACACCATATATTTT. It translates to CASSTRDTSSGNTIYF.

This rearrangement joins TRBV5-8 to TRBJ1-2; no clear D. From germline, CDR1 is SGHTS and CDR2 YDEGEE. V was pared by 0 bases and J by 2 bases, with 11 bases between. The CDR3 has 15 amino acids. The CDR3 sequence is CASSLVDWRNYGYTF. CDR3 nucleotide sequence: TGTGCCAGCAGCTTGGTAGATTGGAGAAACTATGGCTACACCTTC.

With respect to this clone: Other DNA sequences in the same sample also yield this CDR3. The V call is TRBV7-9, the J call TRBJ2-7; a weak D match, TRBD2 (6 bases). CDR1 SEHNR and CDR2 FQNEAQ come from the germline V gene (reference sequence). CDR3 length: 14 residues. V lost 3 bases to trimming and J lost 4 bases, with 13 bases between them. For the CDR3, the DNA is TGTGCCAGCAGCTTGGGGGGTGTGAGTTACGAGCAGTACTTC. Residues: CASSLGGVSYEQYF.

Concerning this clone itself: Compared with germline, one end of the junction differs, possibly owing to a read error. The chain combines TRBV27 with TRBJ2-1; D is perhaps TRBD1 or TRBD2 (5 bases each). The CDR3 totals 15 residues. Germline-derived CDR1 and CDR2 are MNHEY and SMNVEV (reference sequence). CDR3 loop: CASSPYLGTSNKQFF. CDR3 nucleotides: TGTGCCAGCAGTCCATACCTCGGGACCTCCAATAAGCAGTTCTTC.

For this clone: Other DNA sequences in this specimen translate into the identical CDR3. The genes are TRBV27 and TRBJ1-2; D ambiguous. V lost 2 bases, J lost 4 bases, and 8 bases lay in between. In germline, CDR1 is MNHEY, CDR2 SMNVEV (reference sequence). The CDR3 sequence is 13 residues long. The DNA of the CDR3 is TGTGCCAGCAGTTTAGCACGAGGCTATGGCTACACCTTC. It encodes CASSLARGYGYTF.

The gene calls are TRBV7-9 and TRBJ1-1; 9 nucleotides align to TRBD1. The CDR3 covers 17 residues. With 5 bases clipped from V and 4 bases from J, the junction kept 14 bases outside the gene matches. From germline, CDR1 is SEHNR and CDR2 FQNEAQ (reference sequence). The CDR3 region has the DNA TGTGCCAGCAGCCAACTAAGATTCGACAGGGGGGTCACTGAAGCTTTCTTT. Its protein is CASSQLRFDRGVTEAFF.

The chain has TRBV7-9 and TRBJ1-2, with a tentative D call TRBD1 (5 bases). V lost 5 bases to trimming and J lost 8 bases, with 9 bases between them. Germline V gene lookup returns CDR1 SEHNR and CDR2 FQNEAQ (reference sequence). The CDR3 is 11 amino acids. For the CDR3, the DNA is TGTGCCAGCAGCACTCGACAGGGCTACACCTTC. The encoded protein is CASSTRQGYTF.

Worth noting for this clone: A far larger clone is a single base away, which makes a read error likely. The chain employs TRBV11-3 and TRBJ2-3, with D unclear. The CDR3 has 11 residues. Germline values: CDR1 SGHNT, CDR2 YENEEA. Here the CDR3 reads CAGSLGDTQYF. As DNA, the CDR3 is TGTGCCGGCAGCTTAGGGGATACGCAGTATTTT.

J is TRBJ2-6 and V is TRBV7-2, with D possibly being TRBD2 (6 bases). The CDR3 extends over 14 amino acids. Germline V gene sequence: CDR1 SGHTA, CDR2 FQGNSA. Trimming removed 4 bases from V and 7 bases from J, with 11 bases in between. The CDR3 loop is CASSSRGGANVLTF. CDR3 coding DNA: TGTGCCAGCAGCTCCCGGGGAGGTGCCAACGTCCTGACTTTC.

The CDR3 loop reads CASSPRSRREDEKLFF. CDR3 nucleotide sequence: TGTGCCAGCAGCCCGAGGTCGCGGAGGGAAGATGAAAAACTGTTTTTT. The chain combines TRBV7-9 with TRBJ1-4; no clear D gene. CDR3 size: 16 residues. V lost 5 bases and J lost 6, with 19 bases in between. In germline, CDR1 is SEHNR, CDR2 FQNEAQ (reference sequence).

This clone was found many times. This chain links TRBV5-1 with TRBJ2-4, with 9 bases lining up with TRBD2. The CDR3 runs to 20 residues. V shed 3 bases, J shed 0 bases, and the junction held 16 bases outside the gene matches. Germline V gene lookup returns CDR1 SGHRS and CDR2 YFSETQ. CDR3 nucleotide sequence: TGCGCCAGCAGCTGGGGGGCGGCTAGCGGGAATGGTCTAGCCAAAAACATTCAGTACTTC. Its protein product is CASSWGAASGNGLAKNIQYF. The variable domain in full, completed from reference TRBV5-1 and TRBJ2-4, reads KAGVTQTPRYLIKTRGQQVTLSCSPISGHRSVSWYQQTPGQGLQFLFEYFSETQRNKGNFPGRFSGRQFSNSRSEMNVSTLELGDSALYLCASSWGAASGNGLAKNIQYFGAGTRLSVL.

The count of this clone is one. The CDR3 DNA follows: TGTGCCAGCAGCTTTGGGGGAGGCGGTGAGACCCAGTACTTC. Its protein is CASSFGGGGETQYF. The chain carries TRBV13 and TRBJ2-5; tentatively, D is TRBD2 (6 bases). The CDR3 spans 14 residues. Trimming pared 3 bases from V and 5 bases from J, leaving 13 bases between. Germline loops: CDR1 PRHDT, CDR2 FYEKMQ (reference sequence).

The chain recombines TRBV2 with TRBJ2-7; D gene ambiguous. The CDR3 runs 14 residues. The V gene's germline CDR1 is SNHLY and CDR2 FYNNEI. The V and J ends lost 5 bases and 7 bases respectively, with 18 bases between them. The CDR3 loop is CASSSRSPVREQYF. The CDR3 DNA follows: TGTGCCAGCAGTTCTAGAAGCCCTGTCCGTGAGCAGTACTTC.

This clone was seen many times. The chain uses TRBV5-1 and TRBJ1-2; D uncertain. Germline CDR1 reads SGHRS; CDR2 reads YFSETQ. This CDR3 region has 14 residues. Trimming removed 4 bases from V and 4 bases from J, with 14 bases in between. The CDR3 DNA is TGCGCCAGCAGCCCTTTGGAGATAGGCTATGGCTACACCTTC. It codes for CASSPLEIGYGYTF.

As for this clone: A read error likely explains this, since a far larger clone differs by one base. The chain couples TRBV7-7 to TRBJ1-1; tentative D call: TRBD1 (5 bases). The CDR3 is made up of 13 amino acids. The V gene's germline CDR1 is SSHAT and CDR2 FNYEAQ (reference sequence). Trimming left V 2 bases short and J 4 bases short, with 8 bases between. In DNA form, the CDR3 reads TGTGCCAGCAGCTTAAAGCAGGGCACTGAAGCTTTCTTT. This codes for CASSLKQGTEAFF.

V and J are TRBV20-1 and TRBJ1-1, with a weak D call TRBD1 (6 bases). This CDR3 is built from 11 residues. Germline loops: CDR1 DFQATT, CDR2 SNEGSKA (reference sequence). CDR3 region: CIEGGGTEAFF. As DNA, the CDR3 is TGCATAGAAGGGGGGGGCACTGAAGCTTTCTTT.

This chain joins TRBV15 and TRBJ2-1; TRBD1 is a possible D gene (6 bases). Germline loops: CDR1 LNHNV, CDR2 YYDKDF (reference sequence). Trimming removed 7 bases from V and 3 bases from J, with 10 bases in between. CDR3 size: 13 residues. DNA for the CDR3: TGTGCCACCACTCGGACAGTCTACAATGAGCAGTTCTTC. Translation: CATTRTVYNEQFF.

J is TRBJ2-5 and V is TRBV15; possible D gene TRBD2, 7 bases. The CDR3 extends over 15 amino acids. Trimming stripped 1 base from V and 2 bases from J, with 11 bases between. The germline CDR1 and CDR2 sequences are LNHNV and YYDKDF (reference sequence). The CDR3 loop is CATSRGGGQQETQYF. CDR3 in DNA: TGTGCCACCAGCAGAGGGGGGGGACAACAAGAGACCCAGTACTTC.

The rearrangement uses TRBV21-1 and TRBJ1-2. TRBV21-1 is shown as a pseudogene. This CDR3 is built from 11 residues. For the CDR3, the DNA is TGTGCCAGCAGCAAAGCGTTAGCGCACACCTTC. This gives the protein CASSKALAHTF.

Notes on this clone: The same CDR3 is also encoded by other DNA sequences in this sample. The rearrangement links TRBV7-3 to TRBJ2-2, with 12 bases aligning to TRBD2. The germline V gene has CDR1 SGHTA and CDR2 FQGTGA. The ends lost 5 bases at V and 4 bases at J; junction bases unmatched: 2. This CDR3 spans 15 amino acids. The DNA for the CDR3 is TGTGCCAGCAGCCTGGGACTAGCGGGCACCGGGGAGCTGTTTTTT. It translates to CASSLGLAGTGELFF.

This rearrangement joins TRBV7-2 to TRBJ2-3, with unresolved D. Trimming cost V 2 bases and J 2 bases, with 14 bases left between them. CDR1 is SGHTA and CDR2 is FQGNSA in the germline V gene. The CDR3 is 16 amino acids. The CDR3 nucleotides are TGTGCCAGCAGCTTATTAGCCAGCAGATACACAGATACGCAGTATTTT. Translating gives CASSLLASRYTDTQYF.

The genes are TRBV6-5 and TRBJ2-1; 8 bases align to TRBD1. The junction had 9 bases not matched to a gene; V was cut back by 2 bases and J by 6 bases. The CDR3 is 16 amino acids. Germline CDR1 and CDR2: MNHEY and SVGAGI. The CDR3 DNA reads TGTGCCAGCAGTTACGACAGGGGCGGGTCAGGCAATGAGCAGTTCTTC. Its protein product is CASSYDRGGSGNEQFF.

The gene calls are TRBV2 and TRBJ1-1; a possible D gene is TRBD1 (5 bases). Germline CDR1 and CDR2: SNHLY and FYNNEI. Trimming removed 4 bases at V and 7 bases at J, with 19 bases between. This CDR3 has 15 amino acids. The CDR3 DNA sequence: TGTGCCAGCAGTGCCAGGGATAGAGGGGCCTTTGAAGCTTTCTTT. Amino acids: CASSARDRGAFEAFF.

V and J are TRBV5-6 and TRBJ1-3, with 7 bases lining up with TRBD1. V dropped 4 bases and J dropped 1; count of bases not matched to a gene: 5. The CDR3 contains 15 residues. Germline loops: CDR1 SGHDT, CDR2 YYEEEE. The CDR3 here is CASSRDSFSGNTIYF. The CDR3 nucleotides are TGTGCCAGCAGCCGGGACAGTTTTTCTGGAAACACCATATATTTT. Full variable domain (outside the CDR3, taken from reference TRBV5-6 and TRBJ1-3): DAGVTQSPTHLIKTRGQQVTLRCSPKSGHDTVSWYQQALGQGPQFIFQYYEEEERQRGNFPDRFSGHQFPNYSSELNVNALLLGDSALYLCASSRDSFSGNTIYFGEGSWLTVV.